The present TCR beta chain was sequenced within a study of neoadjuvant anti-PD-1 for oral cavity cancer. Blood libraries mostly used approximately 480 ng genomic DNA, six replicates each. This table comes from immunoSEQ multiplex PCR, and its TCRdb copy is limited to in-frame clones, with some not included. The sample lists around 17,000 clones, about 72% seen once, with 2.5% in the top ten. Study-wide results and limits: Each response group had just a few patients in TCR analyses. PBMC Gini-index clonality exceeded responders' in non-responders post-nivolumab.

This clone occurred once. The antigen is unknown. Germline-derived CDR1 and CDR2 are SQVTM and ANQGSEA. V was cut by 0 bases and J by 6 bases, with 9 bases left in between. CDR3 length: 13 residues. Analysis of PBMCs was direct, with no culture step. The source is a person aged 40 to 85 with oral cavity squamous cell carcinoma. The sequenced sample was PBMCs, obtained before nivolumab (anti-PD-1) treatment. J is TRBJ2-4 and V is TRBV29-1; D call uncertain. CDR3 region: CSVEEPARNIQYF. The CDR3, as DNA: TGCAGCGTTGAAGAACCGGCTAGAAACATTCAGTACTTC.